Shown below are 29 T cell receptor beta chains from a single sample sequenced in a study of cytomegalovirus exposure and HLA in healthy donors. Primers: 60 Vbeta forward and 13 Jbeta reverse. TCRdb keeps only in-frame clones here, not all; method: immunoSEQ multiplex PCR. The data contain around 180,000 clones, 75% to 85% of them singletons. Sequenced material: PBMCs. The receptors stem from a woman aged 18-35 years in good health and CMV-seropositive.

The chain couples TRBV5-1 to TRBJ2-7; the match to TRBD1 covers 7 bases. The CDR3 has 15 residues. Germline CDR1 and CDR2: SGHRS and YFSETQ. The V and J ends lost 3 bases and 7 bases, in that order; junction bases with no gene match: 13. Here the CDR3 DNA reads TGCGCCAGCAGCTCGGACACCACCCAGACAGGGGAGCAGTACTTC. This translates into CASSSDTTQTGEQYF.

V usage is TRBV18 and J usage is TRBJ1-3; D perhaps matches TRBD1 (5 bases). This CDR3 region has 15 residues. Germline loops: CDR1 KGHSH, CDR2 LQKENI. V was cut by 0 bases and J by 8 bases, with 14 bases left in between. Here the CDR3 reads CASSPPQGARDTIYF. The CDR3 nucleotides read TGTGCCAGCTCACCACCCCAAGGGGCCAGGGACACCATATATTTT.

This clone showed up many times. This chain connects TRBV19 to TRBJ2-2, with D possibly matching TRBD1 (5 bases). Germline V gene sequence: CDR1 LNHDA, CDR2 SQIVND (reference sequence). Trimming took off 5 bases at V and 6 bases at J, with 10 bases between the two ends. The CDR3 has 13 amino acids. The CDR3 loop is CASSAGPAGELFF. The CDR3 region has the DNA TGTGCCAGTAGTGCAGGGCCCGCCGGGGAGCTGTTTTTT.

This chain connects TRBV5-6 to TRBJ1-5; TRBD1 matches at 8 bases. The germline V gene has CDR1 SGHDT and CDR2 YYEEEE. There are 14 residues in the CDR3. Unmatched junction bases numbered 3, after V lost 1 base and J lost 6 bases. The CDR3 protein is CASSLTGGAQPQHF. The CDR3 DNA sequence: TGTGCCAGCAGCTTGACAGGGGGTGCTCAGCCCCAGCATTTT. Variable domain in full (rest from reference TRBV5-6 and TRBJ1-5): DAGVTQSPTHLIKTRGQQVTLRCSPKSGHDTVSWYQQALGQGPQFIFQYYEEEERQRGNFPDRFSGHQFPNYSSELNVNALLLGDSALYLCASSLTGGAQPQHFGDGTRLSIL.

This clone was found a few times. This chain links TRBV19 with TRBJ2-7, with TRBD1 matching 7 bases. CDR3 length: 15 amino acids. The germline CDR1 and CDR2 sequences are LNHDA and SQIVND (reference sequence). Trimming removed 1 base from V and 3 bases from J; junction bases left unmatched: 6. This CDR3 reads CASSIVGTEDYEQYF. CDR3 nucleotides: TGTGCCAGTAGTATAGTGGGGACAGAAGACTACGAGCAGTACTTC. Supplemented by reference TRBV19 and TRBJ2-7, the full variable domain reads DGGITQSPKYLFRKEGQNVTLSCEQNLNHDAMYWYRQDPGQGLRLIYYSQIVNDFQKGDIAEGYSVSREKKESFPLTVTSAQKNPTAFYLCASSIVGTEDYEQYFGPGTRLTVT.

Comments on this clone: This specimen includes other DNA sequences encoding the same CDR3. The rearrangement joins TRBV6-1 to TRBJ1-6; perhaps TRBD1 as D (6 bases). Between the trimmed V and J ends, which lost 1 base and 9 bases, there was a span of 19 bases. The germline gives CDR1 MNHNS, CDR2 SASEGT. The CDR3 runs 17 residues. The CDR3 bases are TGTGCCAGCAGTGAAGTCGGTTACGGGGGGCTCGGTTCACCCCTCCACTTT. The encoded protein is CASSEVGYGGLGSPLHF.

The chain carries TRBV6-5 and TRBJ1-1; no definite D call. From germline, CDR1 is MNHEY and CDR2 SVGAGI. V was shortened by 6 bases and J by 3 bases, with 11 bases between the two germline ends. The CDR3 extends over 13 amino acids. The chain's CDR3 is CASSRETYTEAFF. The CDR3 DNA reads as TGTGCCAGCAGCCGGGAGACTTACACTGAAGCTTTCTTT.

This chain connects TRBV6-6 to TRBJ1-5; D is unresolved. The germline CDR1 and CDR2 sequences are MNHNY and SVGAGI (reference sequence). CDR3 length equals 13 residues. V lost 8 bases, J lost 0 bases, and 8 bases lay in between. The CDR3 DNA sequence: TGTGCCAGCTCTCGGGGTAGCAATCAGCCCCAGCATTTT. It encodes CASSRGSNQPQHF.

The count of this clone is one. The chain joins TRBV5-8 to TRBJ2-7; no clear D gene. The CDR3 length is 14 residues. Germline CDR1 is SGHTS and CDR2 is YDEGEE. Trimming removed 0 bases from V and 2 bases from J, with 9 bases in between. CDR3 nucleotide sequence: TGTGCCAGCAGCTTGGCCCCGGGTACCTACGAGCAGTACGTC. Encoded protein: CASSLAPGTYEQYV.

This clone was seen only a few times. The V gene is TRBV5-1, the J gene TRBJ2-2; TRBD2 aligns across 14 bases. The CDR3 has 19 residues. Germline CDR1 and CDR2: SGHRS and YFSETQ. Trimming took 0 bases from V and 5 from J; bases not matched to a gene: 9. As DNA, the CDR3 is TGCGCCAGCAGCTTGGGCCGACTAGCGGGGGGGCCAAGAACCGGGGAGCTGTTTTTT. Amino acids: CASSLGRLAGGPRTGELFF.

The CDR3 coding sequence is TGTGCCAGCAGCTTGGTACCACTGAGCCAGCAGTATTTT. Its protein is CASSLVPLSQQYF. The chain is built from TRBV5-4 and TRBJ2-3, with D uncertain. The CDR3 runs to 13 residues. Germline V CDR1 and CDR2: SGHNT, YYREEE (reference sequence). The ends were cut back, 0 bases at V and 11 bases at J, with 13 bases in the middle. The entire variable domain, with the rest obtained from reference TRBV5-4 and TRBJ2-3, is as follows: ETGVTQSPTHLIKTRGQQVTLRCSSQSGHNTVSWYQQALGQGPQFIFQYYREEENGRGNFPPRFSGLQFPNYSSELNVNALELDDSALYLCASSLVPLSQQYFGPGTRLTVL.

The chain links TRBV6-5 to TRBJ2-2; 8 bases are shared with TRBD1. Germline-derived CDR1 and CDR2 are MNHEY and SVGAGI. This CDR3 is 16 amino acids long. Trimming took 3 bases from V and 5 from J; bases not matched to a gene: 8. The CDR3 DNA sequence: TGTGCCAGCAGTTATAGTTACAGGGGGAGTACCGGGGAGCTGTTTTTT. It encodes CASSYSYRGSTGELFF.

This clone was observed a few times. The chain has TRBV10-3 and TRBJ2-3; 10 nucleotides line up with TRBD2. The V segment lost 1 base and the J segment 2 bases; nucleotides outside the gene matches: 15. The germline V gene encodes CDR1 ENHRY and CDR2 SYGVKD. The CDR3 totals 20 residues. The CDR3 DNA follows: TGTGCCATCAGTGAGTTTAAGGTCCTAGCGGGGGACCACACCACAGATACGCAGTATTTT. Translation gives CAISEFKVLAGDHTTDTQYF.

The chain combines TRBV27 with TRBJ2-7; tentative D call: TRBD1 (5 bases). V was pared by 6 bases and J by 4 bases, with 7 bases between. Germline CDR1 is MNHEY and CDR2 is SMNVEV (reference sequence). The CDR3 sequence is 11 residues long. DNA of the CDR3: TGTGCCAGCAGAGACAGATACGAGCAGTACTTC. It translates to CASRDRYEQYF.

This chain joins TRBV6-4 and TRBJ2-1; TRBD2 matches 10 bases. This CDR3 is 15 amino acids long. Germline CDR1 MRHNA, CDR2 SNTAGT. The ends lost 6 bases at V and 6 bases at J; junction bases unmatched: 8. In DNA form, the CDR3 reads TGTGCCAGCAGCCTCTCTAGCGGGGGTTCCAATGAGCAGTTCTTC. Amino acids: CASSLSSGGSNEQFF.

The chain is built from TRBV9 and TRBJ2-5; possibly TRBD1 for D (5 bases). Trimming took 2 bases from V and 0 from J, leaving 11 bases between them. The CDR3 sequence is 15 residues long. Germline values: CDR1 SGDLS, CDR2 YYNGEE. The CDR3 DNA sequence: TGTGCCAGCAGCGTCGGCAGGGCTGACCAAGAGACCCAGTACTTC. This encodes CASSVGRADQETQYF.

The J gene is TRBJ2-7, the V gene TRBV10-1; D not resolved. The length of the CDR3 is 12 residues. The ends were cut back, 3 bases at V and 0 bases at J, with 3 bases in the middle. Per the germline V gene, CDR1 is WNHNN and CDR2 is SYGVQD (reference sequence). CDR3: CASSDNSYEQYF. The CDR3 bases are TGCGCCAGCAGTGACAACTCCTACGAGCAGTACTTC.

The chain couples TRBV5-5 to TRBJ1-3; a possible D gene is TRBD1 (5 bases). With 7 bases removed from V and 0 bases from J, the gap between germline ends came to 11 bases. The CDR3 sequence is 14 residues long. Per the germline V gene, CDR1 is SGHKS and CDR2 is YYEKEE (reference sequence). The CDR3 nucleotides are TGTGCCAGCTCACAGGTTCTCTCTGGAAACACCATATATTTT. Translation: CASSQVLSGNTIYF.

The chain couples TRBV7-9 to TRBJ1-1, with 7 nucleotides matching TRBD1. The length of the CDR3 is 13 residues. Germline lookup yields CDR1 SEHNR and CDR2 FQNEAQ (reference sequence). V gave up 8 bases and J gave up 1 base; unmatched junction bases: 4. The CDR3 protein is CASENRGNTEAFF. As DNA, the CDR3 is TGTGCCAGCGAAAACAGGGGGAACACTGAAGCTTTCTTT.

J is TRBJ1-1 and V is TRBV19; 7 bases are shared with TRBD1. This CDR3 is 13 amino acids long. After removal of 6 bases from V and 4 bases from J, the junction contained 5 bases not matched to a gene. The germline V gene encodes CDR1 LNHDA and CDR2 SQIVND (reference sequence). The CDR3 nucleotides are TGTGCCAGTAGGATTCACAGGGGCACTGAAGCTTTCTTT. Translating it yields CASRIHRGTEAFF.

This chain joins TRBV4-3 and TRBJ1-3, with D possibly being TRBD1 (6 bases). Germline CDR1 is LGHNA and CDR2 is YSLEER. Trimming pared 3 bases from V and 0 bases from J, leaving 12 bases between. The CDR3 is 16 residues long. The CDR3 reads CASSQTTGHSGNTIYF. DNA of the CDR3: TGCGCCAGCAGCCAGACTACAGGGCACTCTGGAAACACCATATATTTT.

The chain has TRBV28 and TRBJ2-1; perhaps TRBD2 as D (6 bases). The CDR3 consists of 14 residues. Trimming took 2 bases from V and 9 from J, leaving 14 bases between them. Germline-derived CDR1 and CDR2 are MDHEN and SYDVKM. CDR3 protein: CASSLGGARGEQFF. The CDR3 DNA is TGTGCCAGCAGTTTAGGCGGGGCTAGGGGTGAGCAGTTCTTC.

This chain joins TRBV6-5 and TRBJ1-1; D is undetermined. V dropped 6 bases and J dropped 0 bases, with 8 bases sitting between them. This CDR3 comprises 13 residues. Per germline, CDR1 MNHEY and CDR2 SVGAGI. The CDR3 loop is CASRGALNTEAFF. The CDR3 nucleotides are TGTGCCAGCAGGGGAGCTTTGAACACTGAAGCTTTCTTT.

CDR3 sequence: CAWSVPGRYEQYV. The CDR3 bases are TGTGCCTGGAGTGTACCAGGCAGGTACGAGCAGTACGTC. The rearrangement uses TRBV30 and TRBJ2-7; D not resolved. V was pared by 0 bases and J by 4 bases, with 10 bases between. The CDR3 is 13 residues long. CDR1 is GTSNPN, CDR2 SVGIG, per germline (reference sequence).

This clone has just one count. The gene calls are TRBV7-9 and TRBJ1-3, with 7 bases aligning to TRBD1. The junction had 15 bases not matched to a gene; V was cut back by 5 bases and J by 11 bases. Germline V gives CDR1 SEHNR, CDR2 FQNEAQ (reference sequence). This CDR3 contains 15 residues. The CDR3 DNA reads TGTGCCAGCAGCACCGGAACCACCGGGACAGAACCCATATATTTT. Protein: CASSTGTTGTEPIYF.

The chain has TRBV30 and TRBJ2-3, with D possibly being TRBD2 (5 bases). The ends were cut back, 5 bases at V and 9 bases at J, with 9 bases in the middle. The CDR3 runs 10 residues. The germline V gene encodes CDR1 GTSNPN and CDR2 SVGIG (reference sequence). CDR3 bases: TGTGCCTGGGGTGAGCGGACGCAGTATTTT. This translates into CAWGERTQYF.

This chain links TRBV28 with TRBJ1-2; D not certain. Trimming stripped 2 bases from V and 0 bases from J, with 13 bases between. The length of the CDR3 is 16 residues. Germline loops: CDR1 MDHEN, CDR2 SYDVKM. The chain's CDR3 is CASSLTADPTNYGYTF. Here the CDR3 DNA reads TGTGCCAGCAGTTTAACAGCGGATCCAACTAACTATGGCTACACCTTC.

This clone was detected only once. V and J are TRBV7-2 and TRBJ2-7; D remains unclear. Trimming left V 1 base short and J 3 bases short, with 7 bases between. The CDR3 length is 13 residues. From germline, CDR1 is SGHTA and CDR2 FQGNSA. Here the CDR3 reads CASSLGAGYEQYV. CDR3 nucleotides: TGTGCCAGCAGCTTAGGGGCAGGCTACGAGCAGTACGTC.

The V call is TRBV9, the J call TRBJ2-3, with D maybe TRBD1 (5 bases). V gave up 4 bases and J gave up 4 bases, with 10 bases separating them. The CDR3 length is 13 residues. Germline values: CDR1 SGDLS, CDR2 YYNGEE. The chain's CDR3 is CASSFRQSDTQYF. The DNA of the CDR3 is TGTGCCAGCAGCTTCCGACAGTCAGATACGCAGTATTTT. The variable domain in full, with the rest retrieved from reference TRBV9 and TRBJ2-3, is DSGVTQTPKHLITATGQRVTLRCSPRSGDLSVYWYQQSLDQGLQFLIQYYNGEERAKGNILERFSAQQFPDLHSELNLSSLELGDSALYFCASSFRQSDTQYFGPGTRLTVL.